The rows below give T cell receptor beta chains drawn from one sample of a study of metastatic and nonmetastatic thyroid tumors. TCRdb reprocessed the PCR reads using MiXCR. The data hold fewer than 40,000 clones, with roughly 15% observed a single time. Sequences were obtained from blood. Source of these receptors: a male donor with papillary thyroid cancer or a benign thyroid nodule (not recorded which). Some clones in this sample may be carry-over from other donors' samples. The CDR3 runs from the conserved cysteine through the conserved F or W. A D gene is named only where the DNA matches it firmly. The listing skips clone size in some rows; elsewhere it reads once, few, many or a size class.

J: TRBJ1-1; size: many; D: NA; V: TRBV20-1; DNA: TGCAGTGCTAGAGATAGTAAGGGCTTGAACACTGAAGCTTTCTTT; CDR3: CSARDSKGLNTEAFF
J: TRBJ1-1; size: many; D: NA; V: TRBV7-3; DNA: TGTGCCAGCAGCTTAAACGAGTTTACTGAAGCTTTCTTT; CDR3: CASSLNEFTEAFF
J: TRBJ2-7; size: few; D: TRBD2; V: TRBV28; DNA: TGTGCCAGCGGGAGGGCCTACGAGCAGTACTTC; CDR3: CASGRAYEQYF
J: TRBJ2-3; size: NA; D: NA; V: TRBV5-1; DNA: TGCGCCAGCAGCTTGTCAGATACGCAGTATTTT; CDR3: CASSLSDTQYF
J: TRBJ2-7; size: many; D: TRBD2; V: TRBV18; DNA: TGTGCCAGCTCACGAACCGGGACTAGCAGACCCTACGAGCAGTACTTC; CDR3: CASSRTGTSRPYEQYF
J: TRBJ2-1; size: few; D: TRBD2; V: TRBV6-4; DNA: TGTGCCAGCAGTGCGAACGGGACTAGCGGGAGTTGTGAGCAGTTCTTC; CDR3: CASSANGTSGSCEQFF
J: TRBJ1-1; size: NA; D: TRBD1; V: TRBV6-1; DNA: TGTGCCAGCAGTGATTCGACAGGGGGCGCGTTTTTGAACACTGAAGCTTTCTTT; CDR3: CASSDSTGGAFLNTEAFF
J: TRBJ2-3; size: many; D: NA; V: TRBV24-1; DNA: TGTGCCACCAGTGACCGTGGAGGCGTCACAGATACGCAGTATTTT; CDR3: CATSDRGGVTDTQYF
J: TRBJ1-2; size: many; D: NA; V: TRBV7-9; DNA: TGTGCCAGCAGCTTACAGGCGGGCTACACCTTC; CDR3: CASSLQAGYTF
J: TRBJ2-7; size: NA; D: TRBD2; V: TRBV6-1; DNA: TGTGCCAGTATTCCTCAAACCAGCGGGAGTTACGAGCAGTACTTC; CDR3: CASIPQTSGSYEQYF
J: TRBJ1-5; size: many; D: NA; V: TRBV14; DNA: TGTGCCAGCAGCCAAGAGGTACAGGGTTATCAGCCCCAGCATTTT; CDR3: CASSQEVQGYQPQHF
J: TRBJ2-3; size: few; D: NA; V: TRBV6-4; DNA: TGTGCCAGCAGTGACACCATCGGGAGTGCCACAGATACGCAGTATTTT; CDR3: CASSDTIGSATDTQYF
J: TRBJ2-1; size: many; D: TRBD2; V: TRBV7-9; DNA: TGTGCCAGCAGCTCACAGACTAGCGGGAGTTTAAATGAGCAGTTCTTC; CDR3: CASSSQTSGSLNEQFF
J: TRBJ1-3; size: many; D: NA; V: TRBV11-1; DNA: TGTGCCAGCAGCCCCTGGTTCACAGTGACCTCTGGAAACACCATATATTTT; CDR3: CASSPWFTVTSGNTIYF
J: TRBJ1-1; size: NA; D: NA; V: TRBV28; DNA: TGTGCCAGCAGTTTGGCGGTCGGGGGGCGCGTTTACACTGAAGCTTTCTTT; CDR3: CASSLAVGGRVYTEAFF
J: TRBJ2-5; size: many; D: NA; V: TRBV4-2; DNA: TGTGCCAGCAGCCGGGGCGGGGTCGACCAAGAGACCCAGTACTTC; CDR3: CASSRGGVDQETQYF
J: TRBJ2-3; size: many; D: NA; V: TRBV9; DNA: TGTGCCAGCAGCCTCACCTACACAGATACGCAGTATTTT; CDR3: CASSLTYTDTQYF
J: TRBJ1-5; size: NA; D: NA; V: TRBV7-8; DNA: TGTTCCATCAGCCCAGGACAGAGCAATCAGCCCCAGCATTTT; CDR3: CSISPGQSNQPQHF
J: TRBJ2-1; size: many; D: TRBD2; V: TRBV11-2; DNA: TGTGCCAGCAGCCCGACTAGCGGGGCTTACAATGAGCAGTTCTTC; CDR3: CASSPTSGAYNEQFF
J: TRBJ2-1; size: few; D: NA; V: TRBV12-3/TRBV12-4; DNA: TGTGCCAGCAGTTTAGTCAGCTGGTCCCACAGTGAGCAGTTCTTC; CDR3: CASSLVSWSHSEQFF
J: TRBJ2-5; size: many; D: NA; V: TRBV18; DNA: TGTGCCAGCTCACCGGAGGCACAAGAGACCCAGTACTTC; CDR3: CASSPEAQETQYF
J: TRBJ1-3; size: many; D: NA; V: TRBV6-1; DNA: TGTGCCAGCAGGGGAATGGACACCATATATTTT; CDR3: CASRGMDTIYF
J: TRBJ2-3; size: few; D: NA; V: TRBV6-1; DNA: TGTGCCAGCAGGCGGGACATTGCCACAGATACGCAGTATTTT; CDR3: CASRRDIATDTQYF
J: TRBJ1-1; size: many; D: NA; V: TRBV5-4; DNA: TGTGCCAGCAGCTTTCTGGGACAAGGAAACACTGAAGCTTTCTTT; CDR3: CASSFLGQGNTEAFF
J: TRBJ2-3; size: many; D: NA; V: TRBV6-1; DNA: TGTGCCAGCAGTGAACTAGATACGCAGTATTTT; CDR3: CASSELDTQYF
J: TRBJ1-1; size: NA; D: TRBD1; V: TRBV30; DNA: TGTGCCTGTACAACGGACAGGCTGGACACTGAAGCTTTCTTT; CDR3: CACTTDRLDTEAFF
J: TRBJ2-5; size: many; D: TRBD2; V: TRBV19; DNA: TGTGCCAGTAGCGAGCTAGCGGGGCCTCGGGAGACCCAGTACTTC; CDR3: CASSELAGPRETQYF
J: TRBJ1-1; size: NA; D: TRBD1; V: TRBV6-1; DNA: TGTGCCGGCAGACAACAGGGGTGGGTTGAAGCCTTCTTT; CDR3: CAGRQQGWVEAFF
J: TRBJ2-2; size: few; D: NA; V: TRBV6-1; DNA: TGTGCCGGCAGTGAATATACGTATACCGGGGAGCTGTTTTTT; CDR3: CAGSEYTYTGELFF
J: TRBJ2-7; size: many; D: TRBD2; V: TRBV14; DNA: TGTGCCAGCAGCCTACTAGGACTAGTCGCCCCCTACGAGCAGTACTTC; CDR3: CASSLLGLVAPYEQYF
J: TRBJ2-7; size: few; D: NA; V: TRBV28; DNA: TGTGCCAGCAGTTTAGTTTTCGGGGGACAGAACTACGAGCAGTACTTC; CDR3: CASSLVFGGQNYEQYF
J: TRBJ2-1; size: few; D: TRBD2; V: TRBV11-2; DNA: TGTGCCAGCAGCTCCCCCGGGACTAGCGGGAGATTTTGGAAGTTCTTC; CDR3: CASSSPGTSGRFWKFF
J: TRBJ1-2; size: NA; D: TRBD1; V: TRBV7-9; DNA: TGTGCCAGCAGTTACGGACAGGGGGCGCAGGGCTACACCTTC; CDR3: CASSYGQGAQGYTF
J: TRBJ1-5; size: medium-sized; D: TRBD1; V: TRBV6-1; DNA: TGTGCCAGCAGTGAAATGGGGACAGACAATCAGCCCCAGCATTTT; CDR3: CASSEMGTDNQPQHF
J: TRBJ2-1; size: many; D: NA; V: TRBV18; DNA: TGTGCCAGCTCACTGTGGACTATCCAGTCCTACAATGAGCAGTTCTTC; CDR3: CASSLWTIQSYNEQFF
J: TRBJ2-5; size: few; D: TRBD1; V: TRBV7-9; DNA: TGTGCCAGCAGCTTAGGGGGACAGCAAGAGACCCAGTACTTC; CDR3: CASSLGGQQETQYF
J: TRBJ1-5; size: few; D: NA; V: TRBV6-6; DNA: TGTGCCAGCAGTTCACTCGCCCGTGGGGGCAATCAGCCCCAGCATTTT; CDR3: CASSSLARGGNQPQHF
J: TRBJ2-5; size: many; D: NA; V: TRBV2; DNA: TGTGCCAGCAGTGTCCAACAGGCGGGGCGGGGTGGTGAGACCCAGTACTTC; CDR3: CASSVQQAGRGGETQYF
J: TRBJ1-6; size: NA; D: NA; V: TRBV30; DNA: TGTGCCTGGAGTGTTGGGGGGCCTCGATCACCCCTCCACTTT; CDR3: CAWSVGGPRSPLHF
J: TRBJ2-1; size: many; D: TRBD2; V: TRBV11-2; DNA: TGTGCCAGCATCAACCCCGGGCTAGCGGTAATCAATGAGCAGTTCTTC; CDR3: CASINPGLAVINEQFF
J: TRBJ1-5; size: many; D: NA; V: TRBV20-1; DNA: TGCAGTGCTAGAGATATATCCGGACAGAGCAATCAGCCCCAGCATTTT; CDR3: CSARDISGQSNQPQHF
J: TRBJ2-3; size: many; D: TRBD1; V: TRBV18; DNA: TGTGCCAGCTCCCGACAGGGAGATACGCAGTATTTT; CDR3: CASSRQGDTQYF
J: TRBJ2-7; size: NA; D: NA; V: TRBV6-2/TRBV6-3; DNA: TGTGCCAGCAGTTACTCCATGACAGGCCTAGTCACCTACGAGCAGTACTTC; CDR3: CASSYSMTGLVTYEQYF
J: TRBJ2-7; size: once; D: TRBD1; V: TRBV3-1; DNA: TGTGCCAGCAGCCAGTACGGGACAGGGGGCGCAGACGAGCAGTACTTC; CDR3: CASSQYGTGGADEQYF
J: TRBJ1-3; size: few; D: NA; V: TRBV6-1; DNA: TGTGCCAGCATGCTCAAAGATGGAAACACCATATATTTT; CDR3: CASMLKDGNTIYF
J: TRBJ2-3; size: NA; D: NA; V: TRBV11-2; DNA: TGTGCCATCAGGCCACCGGCCGCATATACGCAGTATTTT; CDR3: CAIRPPAAYTQYF
J: TRBJ2-6; size: many; D: NA; V: TRBV13; DNA: TGTGCCAGCAGGCTCATGGGGTCTGGGGCCAACGTCCTGACTTTC; CDR3: CASRLMGSGANVLTF
J: TRBJ1-2; size: many; D: TRBD1; V: TRBV20-1; DNA: TGCAGTGCTAGCCGGGACAGGGGGCCGACTAACTATGGCTACACCTTC; CDR3: CSASRDRGPTNYGYTF
J: TRBJ2-6; size: many; D: TRBD1; V: TRBV9; DNA: TGTGCCAGCAGCGTAGCTTCCGGACAGGGACCACTCTCTGGGGCCAACGTCCTGACTTTC; CDR3: CASSVASGQGPLSGANVLTF
J: TRBJ2-1; size: many; D: NA; V: TRBV27; DNA: TGTGCCAGCAGTTTAGGACAGAATTCCTACAATGAGCAGTTCTTC; CDR3: CASSLGQNSYNEQFF
J: TRBJ2-7; size: few; D: NA; V: TRBV7-9; DNA: TGTGCCAGCAGCAAGTGGCCCTACGAGCAGTACTTC; CDR3: CASSKWPYEQYF
J: TRBJ1-1; size: many; D: NA; V: TRBV12-3/TRBV12-4; DNA: TGTGCCAGCAGTTTAGCGCAGGGGTCCACTGAAGCTTTCTTT; CDR3: CASSLAQGSTEAFF